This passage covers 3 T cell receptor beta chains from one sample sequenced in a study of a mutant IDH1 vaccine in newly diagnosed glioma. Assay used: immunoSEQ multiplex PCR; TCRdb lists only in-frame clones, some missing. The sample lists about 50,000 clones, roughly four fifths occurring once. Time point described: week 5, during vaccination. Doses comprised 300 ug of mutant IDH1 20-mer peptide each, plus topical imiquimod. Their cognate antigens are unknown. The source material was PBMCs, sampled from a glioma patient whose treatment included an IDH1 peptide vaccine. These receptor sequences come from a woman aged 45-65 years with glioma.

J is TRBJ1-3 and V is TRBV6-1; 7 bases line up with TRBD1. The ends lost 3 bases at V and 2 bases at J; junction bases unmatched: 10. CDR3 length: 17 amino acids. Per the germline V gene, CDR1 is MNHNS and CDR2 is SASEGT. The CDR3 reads CASSDPGQSSPGNTIYF. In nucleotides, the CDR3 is TGTGCCAGCAGTGATCCGGGACAGAGCTCCCCTGGAAACACCATATATTTT.

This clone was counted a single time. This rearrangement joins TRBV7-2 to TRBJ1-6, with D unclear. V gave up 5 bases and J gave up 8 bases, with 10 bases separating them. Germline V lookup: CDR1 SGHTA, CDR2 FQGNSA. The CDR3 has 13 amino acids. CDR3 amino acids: CASSTQRDSPLHF. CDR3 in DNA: TGTGCCAGCAGCACACAACGGGATTCACCCCTCCACTTT.

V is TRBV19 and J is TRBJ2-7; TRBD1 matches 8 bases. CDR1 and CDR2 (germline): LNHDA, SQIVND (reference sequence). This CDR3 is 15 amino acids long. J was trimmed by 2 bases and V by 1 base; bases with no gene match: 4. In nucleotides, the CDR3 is TGTGCCAGTAGTATAGGACAGGGGATGGCCTACGAGCAGTACTTC. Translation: CASSIGQGMAYEQYF.